The entry below describes one T cell receptor (beta chain). Gene names denote mouse genes. The CDR3 extends 1 residue past the end of the read, so its final part is completed from the germline J gene. Other DNA sequences in this sample translate to the same CDR3. The data belong to a study of tissue T cells after allogeneic stem cell transplantation. The V end was cut by 4 bases, the J end by 0 bases, with 6 bases between. The CDR3 is made up of 13 amino acids. Germline lookup yields CDR1 KGHPV and CDR2 FQNQEV (reference sequence). Time point specified: mouse harvest day 14 after allogeneic transplant. Each mouse received 10^7 T-cell-depleted marrow cells plus 10^6 splenic CD5+ T cells by tail vein. Profiling relied on immunoSEQ multiplex PCR, and the TCRdb table lists in-frame clones only, not all of them. The profile shows about 3,200 clones, about 45% of them singletons.

Sequencing was carried out using gut tissue. The clonotype was recovered from a female BALB/c mouse given C57BL/6 T cells with graft-versus-host disease after an allogeneic hematopoietic cell transplant. V is TRBV26 and J is TRBJ1-2, with a possible D match to TRBD1 (5 bases). CDR3 DNA (partial): TGTGCCAGCAGTCGACAGCCAAACTCCGACTACACC. Protein sequence: CASSRQPNSDYT. The whole CDR3 protein is CASSRQPNSDYTF.